This T cell receptor (beta chain) was identified in a study of beta chain features in type 1 diabetes. Purity above 95% was achieved in all sorted populations. The investigators reverse transcribed all of the isolated RNA, so they sequenced expressed TCRB transcripts. TCRdb's table, derived via immunoSEQ multiplex PCR, lists solely in-frame clones and lacks some. The sample carries hundreds of thousands of clones, approximately 8.2% recorded once. Germline V gives CDR1 MNHEY, CDR2 SVGAGI. Germline trimming cut 6 bases from V and 6 bases from J; bases unmatched to any gene: 4. The CDR3 is 13 amino acids.

Sequenced material: central memory CD4+ T cells from blood. The rearrangement uses TRBV6-5 and TRBJ2-1, with TRBD1 matching 8 bases. The receptor comes from a woman aged 18-29 years in good health. CDR3 nucleotide sequence: TGTGCCAGCAGCCCAGGACAGGGCAATGAGCAGTTCTTC. Its protein is CASSPGQGNEQFF.